A selection of T cell receptor beta chains follows, all from one sample in a study of T cells in Graves' hyperthyroidism and ophthalmopathy. MiXCR, run by TCRdb on the multiplex PCR reads, gives a single entry per CDR3 protein. The sample lists about 840,000 distinct CDR3 sequences, over 35% occurring once. The sequenced sample consisted of blood. The receptors stem from a man in his late teens or twenties with Graves' hyperthyroidism. Both conserved end residues are part of each CDR3. Each record gives: J gene, V gene, D gene, clone size, CDR3 DNA, CDR3 protein. The D gene is left open where the match is weak. Only some rows state a clone size, as once, few, many or a class for expanded clones.

J: TRBJ2-6
V: TRBV5-4
D: TRBD1
size: .
DNA: TGTGCCAGCAGTGGGGGACAGTTCGTTTCTGGGGCCAACGTCCTGACTTTC
CDR3: CASSGGQFVSGANVLTF

J: TRBJ1-5
V: TRBV12-3/TRBV12-4
D: .
size: .
DNA: TGTGCCAGCAGTTCCGGTAGAGGGCAGCCCCAGCATTTT
CDR3: CASSSGRGQPQHF

J: TRBJ2-2
V: TRBV15
D: .
size: many
DNA: TGTGCCACCAGCAGAGACTACACCGGGGAGCTGTTTTTT
CDR3: CATSRDYTGELFF

J: TRBJ1-1
V: TRBV6-5
D: TRBD1
size: few
DNA: TGTGCCAGCATCGACGGACAGGCGAACACTGAAGCTTTCTTT
CDR3: CASIDGQANTEAFF

J: TRBJ2-7
V: TRBV5-1
D: .
size: .
DNA: TGCGCCAGCAGCAAACGGTCCTCCTACGAGCAGTACTTC
CDR3: CASSKRSSYEQYF

J: TRBJ2-7
V: TRBV24-1
D: .
size: .
DNA: TGTGCCACCAGTGATTTTAGTTCGCAGTCCTACGAGCAGTACTTC
CDR3: CATSDFSSQSYEQYF

J: TRBJ2-2
V: TRBV9
D: .
size: .
DNA: TGTGCCAGCAGCGTAGAGGGGGAGACGGTCACCGGGGAGCTGTTTTTT
CDR3: CASSVEGETVTGELFF

J: TRBJ2-7
V: TRBV20-1
D: TRBD1
size: few
DNA: TGCAGTGCTAGGGCGGGACAGGGTATCTACGAGCAGTACTTC
CDR3: CSARAGQGIYEQYF

J: TRBJ2-7
V: TRBV10-3
D: TRBD1
size: .
DNA: TGTGTCAGCAGTTCCCTCCCGGGACAGGGGGCCTACGAGCAGTACTTC
CDR3: CVSSSLPGQGAYEQYF

J: TRBJ2-7
V: TRBV15
D: .
size: many
DNA: TGTGCCACCAGCAGAGGCGGGGGCAGGCTCCCCCTCGAGCAGTACTTC
CDR3: CATSRGGGRLPLEQYF

J: TRBJ2-7
V: TRBV7-8
D: TRBD2
size: .
DNA: TGTGCCAGCAGCAACCGGGAGGCTCGGGAGCAGTACTTC
CDR3: CASSNREAREQYF

J: TRBJ1-5
V: TRBV6-1
D: TRBD1
size: .
DNA: TGTGCCAGCAAAGGTTGGGACAGGCCCAATCAGCCCCAGCATTTT
CDR3: CASKGWDRPNQPQHF

J: TRBJ1-5
V: TRBV7-6
D: TRBD1
size: .
DNA: TGTGCCAGCAGCTTAGGGGGGACAGCTTATAGCAATCAGCCCCAGCATTTT
CDR3: CASSLGGTAYSNQPQHF

J: TRBJ2-7
V: TRBV7-9
D: .
size: .
DNA: TGTGCCAGCAGCTTGCGGGCAGAACTCTACGAGCAGTACTTC
CDR3: CASSLRAELYEQYF

J: TRBJ1-4
V: TRBV7-2
D: .
size: few
DNA: TGTGCCAGCAGGAGCCTATCAGGGGCTCGGGAAAAACTGTTTTTT
CDR3: CASRSLSGAREKLFF

J: TRBJ2-5
V: TRBV10-2
D: .
size: few
DNA: TGCGCCAGCAAGGAGGAGGGGCTCCTCCAAGAGACCCAGTACTTC
CDR3: CASKEEGLLQETQYF

J: TRBJ2-5
V: TRBV10-1
D: .
size: many
DNA: TGCGCCAGCAGTGAGGCCGAATATGAGACCCAGTACTTC
CDR3: CASSEAEYETQYF

J: TRBJ1-1
V: TRBV11-2
D: .
size: many
DNA: TGTGCCAGCAGCTACGGGCCGGGAGCTTTCTTT
CDR3: CASSYGPGAFF

J: TRBJ2-2
V: TRBV4-1
D: .
size: .
DNA: TGCGCCAGCAGCCATGTAGTCGGGGAGCTGTTTTTT
CDR3: CASSHVVGELFF

J: TRBJ1-2
V: TRBV7-8
D: .
size: many
DNA: TGTGCCAGCAGCTTAGGCGGACTGGATGGCTACACCTTC
CDR3: CASSLGGLDGYTF

J: TRBJ2-3
V: TRBV25-1
D: .
size: .
DNA: TGTGCCAGCAGTGAAGGGAGAGATACGCAGTATTTT
CDR3: CASSEGRDTQYF

J: TRBJ2-2
V: TRBV2
D: .
size: few
DNA: TGTGCCAGCAGTGAACAGGGCCAGAACGCCGGGGAGCTGTTTTTT
CDR3: CASSEQGQNAGELFF

J: TRBJ1-5
V: TRBV7-2
D: .
size: .
DNA: TGTGCCAGCAGCCAAGTCGGGGGCGGGCAGCCCCAGCATTTT
CDR3: CASSQVGGGQPQHF

J: TRBJ2-5
V: TRBV12-3/TRBV12-4
D: .
size: many
DNA: TGTGCCAGCAGCGCATGGCAAGAGACCCAGTACTTC
CDR3: CASSAWQETQYF

J: TRBJ2-7
V: TRBV7-9
D: TRBD2
size: few
DNA: TGTGCCAGCAGCCCAAAACTAGCGGTCCACTCCTACGAGCAGTACTTC
CDR3: CASSPKLAVHSYEQYF

J: TRBJ1-1
V: TRBV4-1
D: .
size: .
DNA: TGCGCCAGCAGCCAAGCTGCGGGGTTCACTGAAGCTTTCTTT
CDR3: CASSQAAGFTEAFF

J: TRBJ2-7
V: TRBV11-1
D: .
size: .
DNA: TGTGCCAGCAGCTTGGGCGGGGCTACCTACGAGCAGCACTTC
CDR3: CASSLGGATYEQHF

J: TRBJ2-7
V: TRBV2
D: .
size: many
DNA: TGTGCCAGCAGTGAAGTTGCGCCGACCTACGAGCAGTACTTC
CDR3: CASSEVAPTYEQYF

J: TRBJ2-7
V: TRBV7-9
D: .
size: .
DNA: TGTGCCAGCAGCTTAGGAGCGACCCCTGTTCACGAGCAGTACTTC
CDR3: CASSLGATPVHEQYF

J: TRBJ1-1
V: TRBV19
D: .
size: .
DNA: TGTGCCAGTAGCTTTGGGGCAACTGAAGCTTTCTTT
CDR3: CASSFGATEAFF

J: TRBJ1-1
V: TRBV9
D: TRBD1
size: many
DNA: TGTGCCAGCGGCGACAGGGGAGCTTTCTTT
CDR3: CASGDRGAFF

J: TRBJ1-6
V: TRBV4-1
D: .
size: few
DNA: TGCGCCAGCAGCCAAGAAGGGCTCCTCAGGTCACCCCTCCACTTT
CDR3: CASSQEGLLRSPLHF

J: TRBJ1-4
V: TRBV2
D: .
size: many
DNA: TGTGCCAGCAGCGGTCAGGGGAGTAATGAAAAACTGTTTTTT
CDR3: CASSGQGSNEKLFF

J: TRBJ2-2
V: TRBV9
D: TRBD2
size: .
DNA: TGTGCCAGCACCGGGGGGAGCACCGGGGAGCTGTTTTTT
CDR3: CASTGGSTGELFF

J: TRBJ1-1
V: TRBV7-6
D: .
size: few
DNA: TGTGCCAGCAGCGCCCCGGCTAACACTGAAGCTTTCTTT
CDR3: CASSAPANTEAFF

J: TRBJ2-5
V: TRBV5-6
D: .
size: many
DNA: TGTGCCAGCAGCTGGAAGTACCAAGAGACCCAGTACTTC
CDR3: CASSWKYQETQYF

J: TRBJ1-6
V: TRBV7-2
D: .
size: .
DNA: TGTGCCAGCAGCTCAGTCGCGGGATATGATTCACCCCTCCACTTT
CDR3: CASSSVAGYDSPLHF

J: TRBJ2-5
V: TRBV29-1
D: TRBD1
size: .
DNA: TGCAGCGTAGCCGGACAGGGGGCAGTTGAGACCCAGTACTTC
CDR3: CSVAGQGAVETQYF

J: TRBJ1-2
V: TRBV2
D: .
size: .
DNA: TGTGCCACATGGGAAACAGGGAACTATGGCTACACCTTC
CDR3: CATWETGNYGYTF

J: TRBJ1-1
V: TRBV6-1
D: .
size: .
DNA: TGTGCCAGCAGTGAAGCCCTCTTATCCGTCAGCGGGGCTTTATTT
CDR3: CASSEALLSVSGALF

J: TRBJ1-1
V: TRBV29-1
D: TRBD1
size: .
DNA: TGCAGCGTTGAAGATCTTGGGCAGGGGGTGACTGAAGCTTTCTTT
CDR3: CSVEDLGQGVTEAFF

J: TRBJ1-5
V: TRBV6-6
D: .
size: .
DNA: TGTGCCAGCAGTTCCTTCAGGGGAGGAAACAATCAGCCCCAGCATTTT
CDR3: CASSSFRGGNNQPQHF

J: TRBJ1-3
V: TRBV9
D: TRBD1
size: .
DNA: TGTGCCAGCAGCTTTCCAACAGGGGGCGCGGGATCTGGAAACACCATATATTTT
CDR3: CASSFPTGGAGSGNTIYF

J: TRBJ1-4
V: TRBV9
D: .
size: many
DNA: TGTGCCAGCAGCGTCAGCGGCCTTAATGAAAAACTGTTTTTT
CDR3: CASSVSGLNEKLFF

J: TRBJ1-5
V: TRBV12-3/TRBV12-4
D: .
size: .
DNA: TGTGCCAGCAGTTTAGGGGGACTACAGGGAATTCAGCCCCAGCATTTT
CDR3: CASSLGGLQGIQPQHF